This T cell receptor (beta chain) was captured by sequencing in a study of blood T cell repertoires in COVID-19. The CDR3 is 12 residues long. The V end lost 4 bases, the J end lost 2 bases, and 7 bases lay between the germline ends. In germline, CDR1 is GTSNPN, CDR2 SVGIG (reference sequence). The table came from immunoSEQ multiplex PCR; TCRdb's copy has only in-frame clones and leaves some out. The sample lists roughly 100,000 clones; around 79% were seen once. The sequence came from an elderly woman with acute or convalescent COVID-19. The chain links TRBV30 to TRBJ2-3; D gene uncertain. The specimen was peripheral blood. Here the CDR3 reads CAWMRYTDTQYF. In DNA, the CDR3 is TGTGCCTGGATGCGGTACACAGATACGCAGTATTTT.